This T cell receptor (beta chain) was identified in a study of T cell changes during pregnancy in multiple sclerosis. This CDR3 is 16 amino acids long. Germline CDR1 is KGHSH and CDR2 is LQKENI. V was shortened by 2 bases and J by 0 bases, with 13 bases between the two germline ends. This clone appeared once. Data came from immunoSEQ multiplex PCR; TCRdb stores just in-frame clones and leaves some out. Of around 56,000 clones in the sample, about nine tenths were seen once. The chain recombines TRBV18 with TRBJ1-1; the D gene is possibly TRBD1 (5 bases). The source of this sequence is a female donor with multiple sclerosis, enrolled in a pregnancy study. The sequencing here drew on CD4+ T cells from peripheral blood mononuclear cells, taken in the third trimester of pregnancy. The CDR3 nucleotides read TGTGCCAGCTCACCATCGTCCGGGGGATTGAACACTGAAGCTTTCTTT. It specifies CASSPSSGGLNTEAFF.